This T cell receptor (beta chain) was sequenced in a study of blood T cell repertoires in COVID-19. Using immunoSEQ multiplex PCR, the repertoire was profiled, and TCRdb retains in-frame clones only, with some absent. Of approximately 360,000 clones in the sample, over 80% were seen once. CDR1 and CDR2 from the germline V gene are LGHNA and YNFKEQ. V lost 3 bases, J lost 7 bases, and 4 bases stayed unmatched. The CDR3 sequence is 15 residues long. The origin of this receptor is a woman in her forties or fifties who had recovered from COVID-19. Input material: PBMCs or T cells enriched from blood (not recorded which). The chain joins TRBV4-2 to TRBJ1-5, with 12 bases fitting TRBD1. Here the CDR3 reads CASSQGQGAGQPQHF. The CDR3 nucleotides read TGTGCCAGCAGCCAGGGACAGGGGGCGGGACAGCCCCAGCATTTT.